This T cell receptor beta chain was profiled in a study of blood T cell repertoires in COVID-19. Germline CDR1 reads GTSNPN; CDR2 reads SVGIG (reference sequence). The CDR3 runs to 17 residues. Trimming shortened V by 0 bases and J by 0 bases, and 18 bases separated the two germline ends. Per the original methods: Amplification from reference gene primers served as the basis for estimated nucleated cell counts. Sequenced by immunoSEQ multiplex PCR; TCRdb stores in-frame clones only, minus some. V and J calls and clone size follow that table, whereas D and trimming were derived from the DNA. The table includes approximately 71,000 clones, about 88% detected once.

V usage is TRBV30 and J usage is TRBJ2-7; tentatively, D is TRBD1 (5 bases). The receptor's source is a human donor in a cohort sampled during active COVID-19. Sequenced input: peripheral blood. The CDR3 nucleotides read TGTGCCTGGAGTGTACCAGGGCCTCATTACAGCTCCTACGAGCAGTACTTC. As protein: CAWSVPGPHYSSYEQYF.